The 3 T cell receptor beta chains below all came from one sample that was sequenced in a study of T cell repertoires in cytomegalovirus infection. These receptors have no identified antigens. TCRdb fed the reads into MiXCR, producing one record per CDR3 protein. The sample has roughly 49,000 distinct CDR3 sequences, 20% to 25% seen once; the top ten hold around a sixth. Material: PBMCs, sequenced either directly or after in vitro stimulation (not recorded which). Source of these receptors: a human donor in good health (CMV status not recorded). Some clones in this sample may be carry-over from other donors' samples.

The chain employs TRBV10-3 and TRBJ2-1, with 8 bases lining up with TRBD1. This CDR3 spans 15 amino acids. The germline V gene encodes CDR1 ENHRY and CDR2 SYGVKD. Trimming cost V 0 bases and J 8 bases; bases outside gene matches: 6. CDR3 nucleotides: TGTGCCATCAGTGAGTCGGTGTCAGGGGGCTATGAGCAGTTCTTC. Residues: CAISESVSGGYEQFF.

The rearrangement links TRBV11-1 to TRBJ2-5; 15 positions match TRBD2. The junction had 7 bases not matched to a gene; V was cut back by 5 bases and J by 3 bases. CDR3 size: 17 residues. The germline CDR1 and CDR2 sequences are SGHAT and FQDESV (reference sequence). The CDR3 DNA sequence: TGTGCCAGCAGCCAAGGACTAGCGGGAGGGCAAGAAGAGACCCAGTACTTC. This encodes CASSQGLAGGQEETQYF. Variable domain in full (rest from reference TRBV11-1 and TRBJ2-5): EAEVAQSPRYKITEKSQAVAFWCDPISGHATLYWYRQILGQGPELLVQFQDESVVDDSQLPKDRFSAERLKGVDSTLKIQPAELGDSAMYLCASSQGLAGGQEETQYFGPGTRLLVL.

This clonotype was seen at least ten times. The chain has TRBV7-8 and TRBJ2-7; 8 nucleotides agree with TRBD1. Germline V gives CDR1 SGHVS, CDR2 FQNEAQ. The CDR3 consists of 14 residues. With V trimmed by 4 bases and J by 5 bases, 7 bases remained unmatched. CDR3 DNA sequence: TGTGCCAGCAGCTGGACAGGGTCCTTCGACGAGCAGTACTTC. It yields the protein CASSWTGSFDEQYF.